This TCR beta chain was obtained from a study of cytomegalovirus exposure and HLA in healthy donors. The V and J ends lost 4 bases and 2 bases, in that order; junction bases with no gene match: 6. The CDR3 totals 14 residues. Germline-derived CDR1 and CDR2 are SQVTM and ANQGSEA. This PCR relied on a set of 60 Vbeta primers and 13 Jbeta primers. Assay used: immunoSEQ multiplex PCR; TCRdb lists only in-frame clones, some missing. This table has about 120,000 clones, around 75% appearing once. The source material was PBMCs. This sequence was found in a woman between 18 and 29 years old in good health and CMV-seronegative. J is TRBJ2-7 and V is TRBV29-1; 9 bases line up with TRBD1. The CDR3 region has the DNA TGCAGCGTTGGTAACAGGGGGCGCACCTACGAGCAGTACTTC. Translation gives CSVGNRGRTYEQYF.